This T cell receptor (beta chain) was recorded in a study of T cell responses to AZD1222 COVID-19 vaccine (dated by TCRdb to 2020 to 2023). Regarding the complete study: A total of under 250 trial participants underwent TCR sequencing, of whom under 220 had received two doses of AZD1222 and approximately 26 had received two doses of the MenACWY control vaccine. Trial participants were enrolled into age subgroups of 18-55, 56-69 and 70-plus years, which contained approximately 150, 28 and 58 TCR-sequenced participants, respectively.

The CDR3 regions of human TCRbeta chains were subjected to immunosequencing. As for the original processing: TCRs in the repertoires were compared against a reference library of SARS-CoV-2-specific TCRs that had been generated with the MIRA antigen-specificity platform. Breadth meant the fraction of unique TCRs that were SARS-CoV-2-associated, whereas depth meant the fraction of total T cells that were SARS-CoV-2-associated. Using the MIRA data, each spike-specific TCR was mapped to the spike region that the TCR reacts to and placed in a CD4 or CD8 class. Log10-transformed breadth and depth values were compared by one-way ANOVA with Sidak's multiple comparisons tests. TCRdb carries this immuneACCESS record with in-frame sequences only. Its versions omit some clonotypes, under half of them owing to an unresolved V gene in the studies checked, with the rest unexplained. V and J calls and clone size are those listed in that table; D and trimming were worked out from the DNA. In this sample the table shows over 130,000 clones, roughly 90% of which occur a single time. 1.5% to 2% of the sample is held by the ten biggest clonotypes.

The paper as a whole reports these results and caveats: Epitopes outside the regions mutated in the B.1.351 and B.1.1.7 variants were reportedly recognized by nearly half of the unique spike-specific TCRs. Spike-specific TCR breadth and depth rose significantly after two AZD1222 doses compared with day 0 and with MenACWY recipients. Because no samples from the day 14 peak response were available, repertoires could be characterized only after the peak T cell response. Conclusions about previously exposed vaccinees are limited because only 5 or 6 AZD1222 recipients were SARS-CoV-2 seropositive at baseline. The 56-69-year group was small, and its depth increase did not reach significance, likely because of low power. Most participants were white British and females outnumbered males, and the authors suggested that clonal diversity may have been underestimated. CD4 TCRs associated with the vaccine covered the entire spike protein, and the dominant responses were in regions 160-218 and 743-854.

As concerns this clone: No cognate antigen has been identified for it. No much larger clone exists at a distance of one base, and base qualities are not known.

The trim is 7 bases for V and 7 bases for J, with a gap of 11 bases between the germline ends. The CDR3, from cysteine to phenylalanine, totals 12 residues. Only CDR3 DNA remains: 36 bases, in frame from the first base. According to the germline V gene (reference sequence), CDR1 reads GTSNPN and CDR2 reads SVGIG. Explained via the paper, the time point label denotes: about 28 days (+/-7) after the second vaccine dose. Because spike-specific TCR depth and breadth did not differ between the two schedules, AZD1222 recipients who got a second dose at roughly 4 weeks were pooled with those who got a second dose at roughly 12 weeks. Samples from vaccinated people were obtained from the UK trials COV001 and COV002, which included a single-blind randomized controlled phase 2/3 trial of AZD1222 (ChAdOx1 nCoV-19) in healthy adults. Trial participant PBMC samples were collected at day 0 and day 28 after the second dose for TCRbeta chain sequencing.

The sequenced sample was peripheral blood, obtained 28 days after the second AZD1222 dose. The clonotype originates from an adult who received the AZD1222 COVID-19 vaccine. The rearranged segments are TRBV30 and TRBJ1-6, with TRBD1 as a weak D call on 6 bases. The CDR3 in this case is CASGTQNSPLHF. The sequenced DNA is TGTGCCTCCGGGACACAAAATTCACCCCTCCACTTT.